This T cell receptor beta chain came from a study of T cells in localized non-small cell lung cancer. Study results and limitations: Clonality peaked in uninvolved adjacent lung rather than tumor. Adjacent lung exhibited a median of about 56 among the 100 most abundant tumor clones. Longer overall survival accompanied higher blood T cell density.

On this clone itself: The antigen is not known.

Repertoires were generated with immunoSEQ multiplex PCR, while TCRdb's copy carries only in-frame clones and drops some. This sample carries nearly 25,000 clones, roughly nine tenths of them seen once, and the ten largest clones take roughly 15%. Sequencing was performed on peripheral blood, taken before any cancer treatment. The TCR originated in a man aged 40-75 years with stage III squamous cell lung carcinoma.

CDR3: CASSLTESGNTIYF. The CDR3 DNA is TGTGCCAGCAGTTTGACAGAGTCTGGAAACACCATATATTTT. The chain employs TRBV6-6 and TRBJ1-3; D perhaps matches TRBD1 (5 bases). The CDR3 contains 14 residues. CDR1 is MNHNY, CDR2 SVGAGI, per germline (reference sequence). V lost 4 bases and J lost 1, with 8 bases in between.